This is a list of T cell receptor beta chains from one sample in a study. TCRdb reprocessed the RT-PCR reads via MiXCR and lists one record per CDR3 protein. The profile shows about 700,000 distinct CDR3 sequences, approximately 15% of them singletons. The sample was memory CD4+ T cells from blood. The receptors originated from a female donor in good health, serving as a healthy control. CDR3s include the opening cysteine and the closing phenylalanine or tryptophan. Each record gives: D gene, J gene, V gene, clone size, CDR3 protein, CDR3 DNA. The D gene is left open where the match is weak. Clone size is shown for a subset of rows, as once, few, many or a class of expanded clone.

d_gene: NA; j_gene: TRBJ2-3; v_gene: TRBV12-3/TRBV12-4; abundance: few; CDR3aa: CASRGAGRGDTQYF; CDR3nt: TGTGCCAGCCGGGGCGCGGGGAGAGGAGATACGCAGTATTTT
d_gene: NA; j_gene: TRBJ2-7; v_gene: TRBV27; abundance: NA; CDR3aa: CASRTSPGLGGSTYEQYF; CDR3nt: TGTGCCAGCAGAACAAGCCCGGGGTTGGGGGGCTCCACCTACGAGCAGTACTTC
d_gene: NA; j_gene: TRBJ1-5; v_gene: TRBV12-3/TRBV12-4; abundance: NA; CDR3aa: CASSFTANQPQHF; CDR3nt: TGTGCCAGCAGTTTTACAGCCAATCAGCCCCAGCATTTT
d_gene: TRBD1; j_gene: TRBJ1-4; v_gene: TRBV25-1; abundance: few; CDR3aa: CASSNPGQHNEKLFF; CDR3nt: TGTGCCAGCAGTAACCCGGGACAGCATAATGAAAAACTGTTTTTT
d_gene: NA; j_gene: TRBJ1-5; v_gene: TRBV20-1; abundance: NA; CDR3aa: CSARVGWEVAQPQHF; CDR3nt: TGCAGTGCTAGGGTAGGGTGGGAGGTAGCTCAGCCCCAGCATTTT
d_gene: NA; j_gene: TRBJ2-5; v_gene: TRBV30; abundance: few; CDR3aa: CAWSAGLETQYF; CDR3nt: TGTGCCTGGAGTGCAGGGTTGGAGACCCAGTACTTC
d_gene: TRBD1; j_gene: TRBJ1-4; v_gene: TRBV15; abundance: many; CDR3aa: CATSRARDRGSANEKLFF; CDR3nt: TGTGCCACCAGCAGAGCCCGGGACAGGGGAAGTGCTAATGAAAAACTGTTTTTT
d_gene: NA; j_gene: TRBJ2-5; v_gene: TRBV6-1; abundance: NA; CDR3aa: CASSEPSLETQYF; CDR3nt: TGTGCCAGCAGTGAGCCTTCGTTAGAGACCCAGTACTTC
d_gene: NA; j_gene: TRBJ2-7; v_gene: TRBV14; abundance: NA; CDR3aa: CASSQVGGNYEQYF; CDR3nt: TGTGCCAGCAGCCAAGTGGGGGGCAACTACGAGCAGTACTTC
d_gene: TRBD1; j_gene: TRBJ1-1; v_gene: TRBV18; abundance: NA; CDR3aa: CASSRQGQKNTEAFF; CDR3nt: TGTGCCAGCTCACGACAGGGGCAGAAGAACACTGAAGCTTTCTTT
d_gene: NA; j_gene: TRBJ2-3; v_gene: TRBV7-8; abundance: NA; CDR3aa: CASSFSGYWLGTTQYF; CDR3nt: TGTGCCAGCAGCTTTTCTGGATATTGGTTGGGGACCACCCAGTATTTT
d_gene: TRBD1; j_gene: TRBJ2-1; v_gene: TRBV20-1; abundance: NA; CDR3aa: CSASRGTGENEQFF; CDR3nt: TGCAGTGCTAGTCGGGGGACAGGGGAAAATGAGCAGTTCTTC
d_gene: NA; j_gene: TRBJ2-3; v_gene: TRBV25-1; abundance: few; CDR3aa: CASGTSTTYF; CDR3nt: TGTGCCAGCGGGACCTCAACGACGTATTTT
d_gene: TRBD1; j_gene: TRBJ2-7; v_gene: TRBV5-4; abundance: few; CDR3aa: CASSLWDSYEQYF; CDR3nt: TGTGCCAGCAGCTTGTGGGACAGCTACGAGCAGTACTTC
d_gene: TRBD2; j_gene: TRBJ2-7; v_gene: TRBV20-1; abundance: few; CDR3aa: CSASSSGGLISYEQYF; CDR3nt: TGCAGTGCTAGTTCCAGCGGGGGGCTGATCTCCTACGAGCAGTACTTC
d_gene: NA; j_gene: TRBJ2-3; v_gene: TRBV28; abundance: few; CDR3aa: CASSSRRGSSTDTQYF; CDR3nt: TGTGCCAGCAGCTCCCGTAGGGGCTCAAGCACAGATACGCAGTATTTT
d_gene: NA; j_gene: TRBJ1-5; v_gene: TRBV4-3; abundance: few; CDR3aa: CASSQELSSNQPQHF; CDR3nt: TGCGCCAGCAGCCAAGAACTGTCTAGCAATCAGCCCCAGCATTTT
d_gene: TRBD1; j_gene: TRBJ2-6; v_gene: TRBV28; abundance: NA; CDR3aa: CASKSDRGWPGANVLTF; CDR3nt: TGTGCCAGCAAGAGTGACAGGGGTTGGCCTGGGGCCAACGTCCTGACTTTC
d_gene: NA; j_gene: TRBJ2-3; v_gene: TRBV12-3/TRBV12-4; abundance: many; CDR3aa: CASSLHPWSADTQYF; CDR3nt: TGTGCCAGCAGCCTCCACCCCTGGAGCGCAGATACGCAGTATTTT
d_gene: NA; j_gene: TRBJ2-5; v_gene: TRBV7-9; abundance: NA; CDR3aa: CASSPTTGTVETQYF; CDR3nt: TGTGCCAGCAGCCCGACGACAGGAACGGTAGAGACCCAGTACTTC
d_gene: NA; j_gene: TRBJ2-7; v_gene: TRBV30; abundance: NA; CDR3aa: CAWSALNYEQYF; CDR3nt: TGTGCCTGGAGTGCCTTAAACTACGAGCAGTACTTC
d_gene: NA; j_gene: TRBJ2-1; v_gene: TRBV18; abundance: few; CDR3aa: CASSPPGEQFF; CDR3nt: TGTGCCAGCTCACCACCAGGCGAGCAGTTCTTC
d_gene: NA; j_gene: TRBJ1-5; v_gene: TRBV5-1; abundance: NA; CDR3aa: CASSPGGGYNSNQPQHF; CDR3nt: TGCGCCAGCAGCCCGGGTGGGGGGTACAATAGCAATCAGCCCCAGCATTTT
d_gene: NA; j_gene: TRBJ1-5; v_gene: TRBV29-1; abundance: many; CDR3aa: CSVLDDTGYNQPQHF; CDR3nt: TGCAGCGTCCTCGATGACACAGGGTACAATCAGCCCCAGCATTTT
d_gene: TRBD2; j_gene: TRBJ2-2; v_gene: TRBV28; abundance: few; CDR3aa: CASSRLAGNPGELFF; CDR3nt: TGTGCCAGCAGTCGACTAGCGGGAAACCCCGGGGAGCTGTTTTTT
d_gene: TRBD2; j_gene: TRBJ2-3; v_gene: TRBV4-2; abundance: many; CDR3aa: CASSQASGPTDTQYF; CDR3nt: TGTGCCAGCAGCCAAGCTAGCGGGCCCACAGATACGCAGTATTTT
d_gene: NA; j_gene: TRBJ2-5; v_gene: TRBV5-1; abundance: many; CDR3aa: CASSFGGAQKETQYF; CDR3nt: TGCGCCAGCAGCTTTGGGGGGGCGCAAAAAGAGACCCAGTACTTC